The 25 T cell receptor beta chains below come from one sample, sequenced in a study of shared clonotypes between healthy human individuals. CD45RO negativity and positive selection for CCR7 defined naive CD8 cells, a population that excluded terminally differentiated effector memory CD45RA+ cells. Sequencing used immunoSEQ multiplex PCR; TCRdb keeps in-frame clones, though not all of them. The profile covers approximately 1.9 million clones, with roughly 93% appearing a single time and around 1.7% taken by the ten largest. Sequenced input: naive CD8+ T cells from PBMCs. These receptors all come from a young man in good health. Some clones in this sample may be carry-over from other donors' samples.

J is TRBJ1-6 and V is TRBV19; D is undetermined. The CDR3 runs to 14 residues. Deletions cut 4 bases from V and 6 bases from J, with 10 bases between. The germline V gene has CDR1 LNHDA and CDR2 SQIVND (reference sequence). The CDR3 is CASSRREGNSPLHF. CDR3 coding DNA: TGTGCCAGTAGTAGGCGGGAAGGTAATTCACCCCTCCACTTT.

This clone was observed once. The chain employs TRBV5-6 and TRBJ2-2; 9 positions agree with TRBD1. Germline loops: CDR1 SGHDT, CDR2 YYEEEE. V was clipped by 1 base and J by 4 bases; unmatched bases: 5. This CDR3 region has 16 residues. The CDR3 region is CASSLRDRVATGELFF. CDR3 sequence (DNA): TGTGCCAGCAGCTTGCGGGACAGGGTCGCCACCGGGGAGCTGTTTTTT. Looking up the rest from reference TRBV5-6 and TRBJ2-2 gives the full variable domain: DAGVTQSPTHLIKTRGQQVTLRCSPKSGHDTVSWYQQALGQGPQFIFQYYEEEERQRGNFPDRFSGHQFPNYSSELNVNALLLGDSALYLCASSLRDRVATGELFFGEGSRLTVL.

This rearrangement joins TRBV5-4 to TRBJ2-5, with 7 nucleotides matching TRBD1. The CDR3 runs 16 residues. Unmatched junction bases numbered 11, after V lost 6 bases and J lost 0 bases. The germline V gene encodes CDR1 SGHNT and CDR2 YYREEE (reference sequence). CDR3: CASTIGRTGYQETQYF. The CDR3 DNA sequence: TGTGCCAGCACCATCGGAAGGACAGGATACCAAGAGACCCAGTACTTC. Full variable domain (missing parts from reference TRBV5-4 and TRBJ2-5): ETGVTQSPTHLIKTRGQQVTLRCSSQSGHNTVSWYQQALGQGPQFIFQYYREEENGRGNFPPRFSGLQFPNYSSELNVNALELDDSALYLCASTIGRTGYQETQYFGPGTRLLVL.

The rearrangement uses TRBV9 and TRBJ2-3, with D perhaps TRBD2 (5 bases). V gave up 3 bases and J gave up 5 bases, with 10 bases separating them. Germline V gives CDR1 SGDLS, CDR2 YYNGEE. The CDR3 spans 13 residues. The CDR3 region is CASSGSRVDTQYF. The CDR3 DNA sequence: TGTGCCAGCAGCGGCTCGAGGGTAGATACGCAGTATTTT. The full variable domain, with the rest looked up from reference TRBV9 and TRBJ2-3, is DSGVTQTPKHLITATGQRVTLRCSPRSGDLSVYWYQQSLDQGLQFLIQYYNGEERAKGNILERFSAQQFPDLHSELNLSSLELGDSALYFCASSGSRVDTQYFGPGTRLTVL.

The rearrangement uses TRBV19 and TRBJ1-2; 12 nucleotides match TRBD1. V dropped 6 bases and J dropped 7; count of bases not matched to a gene: 12. The germline gives CDR1 LNHDA, CDR2 SQIVND (reference sequence). CDR3 length: 16 residues. The DNA for the CDR3 is TGTGCCAGTAGACTCGCCCGGGACAGGGGGCGCCGTGGCTACACCTTC. Translating gives CASRLARDRGRRGYTF. Drawing the rest from reference TRBV19 and TRBJ1-2, the complete variable domain is DGGITQSPKYLFRKEGQNVTLSCEQNLNHDAMYWYRQDPGQGLRLIYYSQIVNDFQKGDIAEGYSVSREKKESFPLTVTSAQKNPTAFYLCASRLARDRGRRGYTFGSGTRLTVV.

The V call is TRBV28, the J call TRBJ1-1; 7 bases are a match to TRBD1. Germline values: CDR1 MDHEN, CDR2 SYDVKM. V lost 6 bases to trimming and J lost 0 bases; unmatched junction nucleotides: 10. The CDR3 runs to 16 residues. The chain's CDR3 is CASSWGQTRMNTEAFF. In nucleotides, the CDR3 is TGTGCCAGCAGCTGGGGACAGACTAGAATGAACACTGAAGCTTTCTTT.

The V gene is TRBV19, the J gene TRBJ2-3, with D perhaps matching TRBD2 (7 bases). V shed 9 bases and J shed 2 bases, with 18 bases lying between them. The length of the CDR3 is 15 residues. Germline lookup yields CDR1 LNHDA and CDR2 SQIVND (reference sequence). The CDR3 DNA follows: TGTGCCAGCCCCAGCGGGACACAGACCACAGATACGCAGTATTTT. It specifies CASPSGTQTTDTQYF. Together with reference TRBV19 and TRBJ2-3, the CDR3 gives the full variable domain: DGGITQSPKYLFRKEGQNVTLSCEQNLNHDAMYWYRQDPGQGLRLIYYSQIVNDFQKGDIAEGYSVSREKKESFPLTVTSAQKNPTAFYLCASPSGTQTTDTQYFGPGTRLTVL.

The gene calls are TRBV7-3 and TRBJ2-1; D is unresolved. Trimming took 5 bases from V and 6 from J, leaving 17 bases between them. The length of the CDR3 is 15 residues. The germline CDR1 and CDR2 sequences are SGHTA and FQGTGA. The CDR3 DNA reads TGTGCCAGCAGCCCTTCCCTAGGCCAATTCAATGAGCAGTTCTTC. It yields the protein CASSPSLGQFNEQFF.

The J gene is TRBJ2-1, the V gene TRBV6-5; 7 bases are a match to TRBD2. This CDR3 is built from 15 residues. V trimming: 1 base; J trimming: 6 bases; junction bases outside the gene matches: 6. Germline V gives CDR1 MNHEY, CDR2 SVGAGI. This CDR3 is CASSYFAGEANEQFF. CDR3 in DNA: TGTGCCAGCAGTTACTTTGCGGGAGAAGCCAATGAGCAGTTCTTC.

This clone was found a few times. The chain employs TRBV11-2 and TRBJ1-1; unclear D gene. The germline V gene encodes CDR1 SGHAT and CDR2 FQNNGV. Trimming left V 0 bases short and J 3 bases short, with 8 bases between. The CDR3 has 14 amino acids. CDR3 DNA sequence: TGTGCCAGCAGCTTAGATGGACCATACACTGAAGCTTTCTTT. This gives the protein CASSLDGPYTEAFF. The full variable domain, its missing parts supplied by reference TRBV11-2 and TRBJ1-1, is EAGVAQSPRYKIIEKRQSVAFWCNPISGHATLYWYQQILGQGPKLLIQFQNNGVVDDSQLPKDRFSAERLKGVDSTLKIQPAKLEDSAVYLCASSLDGPYTEAFFGQGTRLTVV.

The CDR3 DNA follows: TGCGCCAGCAGCTTGGAGGGAGGGATCGTCTCTGGGGCCAACGTCCTGACTTTC. It translates to CASSLEGGIVSGANVLTF. V and J are TRBV5-1 and TRBJ2-6; 7 bases fit TRBD2. The length of the CDR3 is 18 residues. The V and J ends lost 0 bases and 0 bases, in that order; junction bases with no gene match: 6. Germline loops: CDR1 SGHRS, CDR2 YFSETQ.

The chain's CDR3 is CASRVAGLGELFF. The CDR3 nucleotides are TGCGCCAGCAGAGTGGCTGGACTCGGGGAGCTGTTTTTT. The genes are TRBV5-1 and TRBJ2-2; D perhaps matches TRBD2 (5 bases). V lost 5 bases, J lost 7 bases, and 12 bases lay in between. Germline V CDR1 and CDR2: SGHRS, YFSETQ. CDR3 length: 13 residues.

This chain connects TRBV13 to TRBJ2-5, with 12 bases fitting TRBD2. The J call may be in error: the DNA end matches TRBJ2-7 better. This CDR3 comprises 15 residues. CDR1 and CDR2 (germline): PRHDT, FYEKMQ (reference sequence). The CDR3 DNA sequence: TGTGCCAGCAGCCCCGCGACTAGCGGGAGCTACGAGCAGTACTTC. Its translation: CASSPATSGSYEQYF.

The chain uses TRBV18 and TRBJ2-6; D gene unclear. V gave up 0 bases and J gave up 2 bases, with 8 bases separating them. The CDR3 runs 16 residues. CDR1 and CDR2 from the germline V gene are KGHSH and LQKENI. The CDR3 is CASSPPEVAGANVLTF. CDR3 sequence (DNA): TGTGCCAGCTCACCACCCGAAGTAGCTGGGGCCAACGTCCTGACTTTC.

This chain uses TRBV7-6 with TRBJ1-1; a possible D gene is TRBD1 (6 bases). V was trimmed by 3 bases and J by 5 bases, leaving 19 bases between them. There are 16 residues in the CDR3. Looked up from germline, CDR1 is SGHVS and CDR2 is FNYEAQ. In DNA form, the CDR3 reads TGTGCCAGCAGCTTGGAAGGGGGTGGGTGGGGAACTGAAGCTTTCTTT. Its protein is CASSLEGGGWGTEAFF.

The chain combines TRBV10-1 with TRBJ1-1; D unclear. The CDR3 covers 14 residues. Deletions cut 0 bases from V and 6 bases from J, with 11 bases between. CDR1 is WNHNN, CDR2 SYGVQD, per germline (reference sequence). The CDR3 DNA reads TGCGCCAGCAGTGAGTCCCGTCGGGCGCCTGAAGCTTTCTTT. Translation gives CASSESRRAPEAFF.

The chain carries TRBV4-1 and TRBJ2-3; possible D gene TRBD2, 6 bases. This CDR3 is 13 amino acids long. Trimming cost V 0 bases and J 8 bases, with 9 bases left between them. Germline CDR1 is MGHRA and CDR2 is YSYEKL. The CDR3 bases are TGCGCCAGCAGCCAAGATAGGGGAGGTACGCAGTATTTT. Encoded protein: CASSQDRGGTQYF.

J is TRBJ2-1 and V is TRBV5-4, with 7 bases that match TRBD1. Per germline, CDR1 SGHNT and CDR2 YYREEE (reference sequence). V lost 0 bases to trimming and J lost 5 bases; unmatched junction nucleotides: 2. The CDR3 runs 14 residues. CDR3: CASSLVQGDNEQFF. The CDR3 bases are TGTGCCAGCAGCTTGGTTCAGGGGGACAATGAGCAGTTCTTC.

This chain links TRBV18 with TRBJ2-1, with 9 bases lining up with TRBD1. Germline V gene data show CDR1 as KGHSH and CDR2 as LQKENI. The CDR3 is 19 amino acids. Unmatched junction bases numbered 12, after V lost 3 bases and J lost 0 bases. The CDR3 region is CASSPGPEGQGSSYNEQFF. The CDR3 coding sequence is TGTGCCAGCTCACCGGGCCCGGAGGGACAGGGAAGCTCCTACAATGAGCAGTTCTTC.

This chain links TRBV9 with TRBJ1-1; TRBD1 agrees at 7 bases. Germline V lookup: CDR1 SGDLS, CDR2 YYNGEE. V lost 0 bases and J lost 1; bases outside the gene matches: 6. The CDR3 sequence is 16 residues long. The CDR3 protein is CASSVGLRDRNTEAFF. The CDR3 region has the DNA TGTGCCAGCAGCGTAGGGTTAAGGGACAGGAACACTGAAGCTTTCTTT.

The chain employs TRBV15 and TRBJ2-7; 10 nucleotides match TRBD2. CDR3 length equals 15 residues. J lost 2 bases, V lost 1 base, and 2 bases had no gene match. Germline V CDR1 and CDR2: LNHNV, YYDKDF (reference sequence). The CDR3 here is CATSRASGSAYEQYF. In DNA, the CDR3 is TGTGCCACCAGCAGAGCTAGCGGGAGTGCCTACGAGCAGTACTTC. The variable domain in full, completed from reference TRBV15 and TRBJ2-7, reads DAMVIQNPRYQVTQFGKPVTLSCSQTLNHNVMYWYQQKSSQAPKLLFHYYDKDFNNEADTPDNFQSRRPNTSFCFLDIRSPGLGDTAMYLCATSRASGSAYEQYFGPGTRLTVT.

This clone appeared a single time. The chain combines TRBV7-9 with TRBJ2-5; the match to TRBD2 covers 9 bases. Germline V CDR1 and CDR2: SEHNR, FQNEAQ (reference sequence). The V and J ends lost 3 bases and 3 bases, in that order; junction bases with no gene match: 8. This CDR3 is 16 amino acids long. The CDR3 region has the DNA TGTGCCAGCAGCTTCCCTAGCGGGGCCATGAAAGAGACCCAGTACTTC. Translated: CASSFPSGAMKETQYF. Together with reference TRBV7-9 and TRBJ2-5, the CDR3 gives the full variable domain: DTGVSQNPRHKITKRGQNVTFRCDPISEHNRLYWYRQTLGQGPEFLTYFQNEAQLEKSRLLSDRFSAERPKGSFSTLEIQRTEQGDSAMYLCASSFPSGAMKETQYFGPGTRLLVL.

The sample holds a few counts of this clone. V is TRBV19 and J is TRBJ1-5; no definite D call. Trimming removed 6 bases at V and 7 bases at J, with 16 bases between. This CDR3 is 14 amino acids long. Per the germline V gene, CDR1 is LNHDA and CDR2 is SQIVND (reference sequence). The DNA of the CDR3 is TGTGCCAGTAGGGAACTCCCAGGCGGGCAGCCCCAGCATTTT. This encodes CASRELPGGQPQHF. Full variable domain (missing parts from reference TRBV19 and TRBJ1-5): DGGITQSPKYLFRKEGQNVTLSCEQNLNHDAMYWYRQDPGQGLRLIYYSQIVNDFQKGDIAEGYSVSREKKESFPLTVTSAQKNPTAFYLCASRELPGGQPQHFGDGTRLSIL.

The V gene is TRBV6-1, the J gene TRBJ2-7; D is uncertain. The germline V gene encodes CDR1 MNHNS and CDR2 SASEGT. V lost 8 bases, J lost 2 bases, and 10 bases lay in between. The CDR3 spans 12 residues. The CDR3 DNA reads TGTGCCAGCCTACAGACCACCTACGAGCAGTACTTC. This translates into CASLQTTYEQYF.

Of note for this clone: In the same sample, other DNA sequences code for this CDR3. The V call is TRBV27, the J call TRBJ2-7, with D possibly TRBD1 on 5 matching bases. CDR1 is MNHEY, CDR2 SMNVEV, per germline (reference sequence). CDR3 size: 13 residues. Trimming pared 2 bases from V and 2 bases from J, leaving 7 bases between. The CDR3 nucleotides read TGTGCCAGCAGTTTAACCAGGGCCTACGAGCAGTACTTC. Translation gives CASSLTRAYEQYF.